This T cell receptor beta chain came from a study of T cells expressing NK-cell markers. Each CDR3 protein gets one entry in TCRdb, which reprocessed the 5' RACE reads and gives no DNA. Its clone listing holds about 260,000 distinct CDR3 sequences. The TCR sequence derives from a man between 18 and 35 years old in good health. Sequencing used blood T cells: a sorted CD56 or NKG2C T cell subset, CD4+ or CD8+ T cells, or bulk PBMC T cells (not recorded which).

CDR3 sequence: CSVSPRIIDTQYF. The chain employs TRBV29-1 and TRBJ2-3; TCRdb selects TRBD1, and the lack of DNA leaves this call unchecked. There are 13 residues in the CDR3. Germline V gives CDR1 SQVTM, CDR2 ANQGSEA.